The clone carrying this T cell receptor (beta chain) was detected a few times. Its target is not known. Constant-region priming of 500 ng total RNA yielded TCR beta cDNA. What produced the TCR beta libraries was three nested multiplex PCR rounds using slightly modified ARM-PCR. Each of the first two PCR rounds ran approximately 11 cycles with TRBV1-TRBV30 forward and C-beta reverse primers. TCRdb re-called the multiplex PCR reads through MiXCR, storing one row per CDR3 protein. The sample lists around 330,000 distinct CDR3 sequences; about 62% were seen once. These data come from a study of tumor-infiltrating lymphocytes in primary liver carcinoma. Study results and caveats: Top-250-clone fractions were significantly higher in tumors than in blood (p = 0.039). Reduced overlap was seen in tumor-adjacent and tumor-blood pairs versus tumor region pairs.

The study extracted blood RNA from unsorted whole blood and also extracted germline DNA. Researchers reported drawing approximately 3.6 milliliters of peripheral blood before surgery. The CDR3 contains 15 residues. V shed 5 bases and J shed 2 bases, with 15 bases lying between them. Germline CDR1 and CDR2: SEHNR and FQNEAQ (reference sequence). The chain employs TRBV7-9 and TRBJ2-5; D remains unclear. The specimen sequenced was peripheral blood. This TCR was sampled from a man aged 35 to 55 with primary liver carcinoma and hepatitis B virus infection. The CDR3 nucleotides read TGTGCCAGCAGCCCGACGAGTGGTGTACAAGAGACCCAGTACTTC. Residues: CASSPTSGVQETQYF. The entire variable domain, with the rest obtained from reference TRBV7-9 and TRBJ2-5, is as follows: DTGVSQNPRHKITKRGQNVTFRCDPISEHNRLYWYRQTLGQGPEFLTYFQNEAQLEKSRLLSDRFSAERPKGSFSTLEIQRTEQGDSAMYLCASSPTSGVQETQYFGPGTRLLVL.